These 12 T cell receptor beta chains were all obtained from the same sample, sequenced in a study of T cells after yellow fever vaccination. One entry per CDR3 protein, called by TCRdb with MiXCR from the 5' RACE reads. Among roughly 50,000 distinct CDR3 sequences listed, 7.4% were seen once. The starting material was CD8+ T cells sorted from PBMCs, obtained roughly 14 days after the first yellow fever vaccination. Receptors originate from a man between 18 and 29 years old who received the YFV17D yellow fever vaccine.

V gene TRBV27 combines with J gene TRBJ2-6; D uncertain. The CDR3 extends over 13 amino acids. Germline CDR1 MNHEY, CDR2 SMNVEV (reference sequence). Trimming removed 3 bases at V and 4 bases at J, with 4 bases between. CDR3 sequence reads: CASSFGGANVLTF. DNA of the CDR3: TGTGCCAGCAGTTTCGGAGGGGCCAACGTCCTGACTTTC.

This clonotype was seen ten or more times. The genes are TRBV12-3 or TRBV12-4 and TRBJ2-5; tentative D call: TRBD1 (5 bases). V was shortened by 2 bases and J by 3 bases, with 19 bases between the two germline ends. The CDR3 runs to 17 residues. CDR3 sequence (DNA): TGTGCCAGCAGTTTATTTAGTCGATTAGGGGCGGAAGAGACCCAGTACTTC. This translates into CASSLFSRLGAEETQYF.

The table lists this clonotype with a few counts. CDR3 in amino acids: CASSFYSFTGSGANVLTF. The CDR3 bases are TGTGCCAGCAGCTTCTACAGCTTTACCGGGTCTGGGGCCAACGTCCTGACTTTC. The chain combines TRBV11-2 with TRBJ2-6; D ambiguous. The germline CDR1 and CDR2 sequences are SGHAT and FQNNGV. The germline V and J ends were trimmed by 3 bases and 1 base, with 16 bases remaining between them. CDR3 length: 18 residues.

This clonotype was found many times. V usage is TRBV6-2 or TRBV6-3 and J usage is TRBJ2-7, with D possibly called TRBD1 or TRBD2 (5 bases each). Trimming removed 9 bases at V and 6 bases at J, with 21 bases between. The CDR3 is 14 residues long. Per germline, CDR1 MNHEY and CDR2 SVGEGT. Here the CDR3 reads CASEDPEFGGEQYV. The CDR3 DNA reads as TGTGCCAGTGAGGATCCGGAATTTGGGGGCGAGCAGTACGTC.

The sample holds many counts of this clonotype. The gene calls are TRBV14 and TRBJ2-1; D is possibly TRBD1 (5 bases). Deletions cut 4 bases from V and 4 bases from J, with 8 bases between. The CDR3 is 13 residues long. Looked up from germline, CDR1 is SGHDN and CDR2 is FVKESK. This chain's CDR3 is CASSPTVYNEQFF. For the CDR3, the DNA is TGTGCCAGCAGCCCGACAGTTTACAATGAGCAGTTCTTC.

This clonotype has just a few counts. The V call is TRBV19, the J call TRBJ1-1; 11 bases agree with TRBD1. This CDR3 spans 15 amino acids. V shed 7 bases, J shed 1 base, and the junction held 5 bases outside the gene matches. The germline gives CDR1 LNHDA, CDR2 SQIVND (reference sequence). CDR3 in amino acids: CASTPGQGANTEAFF. The CDR3 DNA reads TGTGCCAGTACTCCCGGACAGGGGGCGAACACTGAAGCTTTCTTT.

This clonotype has a handful of counts. For the CDR3, the DNA is TGTGCCAGCAGCTTGGGGCCAGGGGGCGAGAGGGGATTTGAGCAGTTCTTC. It yields the protein CASSLGPGGERGFEQFF. V is TRBV7-2 and J is TRBJ2-1; 8 positions agree with TRBD1. Germline lookup yields CDR1 SGHTA and CDR2 FQGNSA. Trimming removed 3 bases from V and 9 bases from J; junction bases left unmatched: 16. This CDR3 has 17 residues.

This clonotype has at least ten counts. CDR3 nucleotide sequence: TGTGCAAGTCGCGTGCGGACCCATGAGACCCAGTACTTC. Translation: CASRVRTHETQYF. The chain recombines TRBV12-2 with TRBJ2-5. TRBV12-2 is classified as a pseudogene. The CDR3 contains 13 residues.

This clonotype was counted at least ten times. The rearrangement uses TRBV3-1 and TRBJ1-2; perhaps TRBD1 as D (6 bases). V was shortened by 5 bases and J by 6 bases, with 19 bases between the two germline ends. This CDR3 is 15 amino acids long. From germline, CDR1 is LGHDT and CDR2 YNNKEL (reference sequence). The CDR3 here is CASSGRGERKDGYTF. The CDR3 coding sequence is TGTGCCAGCAGCGGGAGGGGGGAGAGGAAGGATGGCTACACCTTC.

This clonotype turned up a few times. The rearrangement links TRBV5-6 to TRBJ2-1, with a possible D match to TRBD1 (6 bases). Deletions cut 3 bases from V and 6 bases from J, with 7 bases between. The CDR3 runs to 12 residues. Germline V gene data show CDR1 as SGHDT and CDR2 as YYEEEE. The CDR3 spells CASSSDSNEQFF. CDR3 bases: TGTGCCAGCAGCTCGGACAGCAATGAGCAGTTCTTC.

This clonotype was detected many times. V usage is TRBV5-6 and J usage is TRBJ2-1; D is unclear. Germline loops: CDR1 SGHDT, CDR2 YYEEEE. The CDR3 sequence is 11 residues long. The V and J ends lost 1 base and 9 bases respectively, with 5 bases between them. The CDR3 loop is CASSLTVEQFF. The DNA for the CDR3 is TGTGCCAGCAGCTTGACGGTTGAGCAGTTCTTC.

The chain links TRBV12-3 or TRBV12-4 to TRBJ2-1; TRBD2 agrees at 7 bases. The CDR3 runs to 13 residues. Germline trimming cut 5 bases from V and 9 bases from J; bases unmatched to any gene: 7. The CDR3 here is CASSPQGEGEQFF. CDR3 coding DNA: TGTGCCAGCAGTCCCCAAGGGGAGGGTGAGCAGTTCTTC.